This is a list of T cell receptor beta chains from one sample in a study of blood T cells in healthy people across ages. TCRdb re-derived calls from the 5' RACE reads in MiXCR, one entry per CDR3 protein. The sample lists fewer than 2,000,000 distinct CDR3 sequences; around 42% were seen once. Sequencing was carried out using blood. These receptors all stem from a human donor in good health. Each CDR3 is given with its conserved first and last residue. Each record gives: D gene, V gene, J gene, clone size, CDR3 DNA, CDR3 protein. D genes are given only for firm matches. The listing skips clone size in some rows; elsewhere it reads once, few, many or a size class.

.	TRBV13	TRBJ2-1	.	TGTGCCAGCAGCACTCGGGGAGGGGGAAATGACAATGAGCAGTTCTTC	CASSTRGGGNDNEQFF
TRBD1	TRBV4-2	TRBJ1-5	.	TGTGCCAGCAGCCAAGGACAGGGCGGTCTCCAGCCCCAGCATTTT	CASSQGQGGLQPQHF
.	TRBV20-1	TRBJ1-1	few	TGCAGTGCTCGGGTCATGAACACTGAAGCTTTCTTT	CSARVMNTEAFF
.	TRBV6-2/TRBV6-3	TRBJ2-7	many	TGTGCCAGCAGTTATGAGGGCAGGAACTACGAGCAGTACTTC	CASSYEGRNYEQYF
.	TRBV7-2	TRBJ1-2	.	TGTGCCAGCAGCTTCGGCGGCGAAGTCCCACCGGATGGCTACACCTTC	CASSFGGEVPPDGYTF
.	TRBV4-1	TRBJ2-1	.	TGCGCCAGCAGTCAAGTGGACCAAGAGACCCAGTTCTTC	CASSQVDQETQFF
.	TRBV12-3/TRBV12-4	TRBJ2-1	many	TGTGCCAGCAGTGGGGGTGAGCAGTTCTTC	CASSGGEQFF
.	TRBV20-1	TRBJ1-2	.	TGCAGTGCTACACAGGGAAACAACTATGGCTACACCTTC	CSATQGNNYGYTF
.	TRBV11-2	TRBJ2-3	few	TGTGCCAGCAGCTTAGCCCGATCTACCCCCAGTGAGGATACGCAGTATTTT	CASSLARSTPSEDTQYF
TRBD2	TRBV3-1	TRBJ2-4	.	TGTGCCAGCAGCCACAGCGGAGCGGGGAGAAACATTCAGTACTTC	CASSHSGAGRNIQYF
TRBD2	TRBV20-1	TRBJ2-7	few	TGCAGTGCAACCGGCGGGCGGGGGTTGATCTACGAGCAGTACTTC	CSATGGRGLIYEQYF
TRBD1	TRBV14	TRBJ2-7	.	TGTGCCAGCAGCCGCGGACAGGGATTCTACGAGCAGTACTTC	CASSRGQGFYEQYF
TRBD1	TRBV5-1	TRBJ1-5	.	TGCGCCAGCAGCCCGTGGACAGGGGCCAATCAGCCCCAGCATTTT	CASSPWTGANQPQHF
TRBD1	TRBV24-1	TRBJ2-1	.	TGTGCCACCAGTGATTCCGTTAGGGACAGCCTAGGGAATGAGCAGTTCTTC	CATSDSVRDSLGNEQFF
.	TRBV10-3	TRBJ2-7	few	TGTGCCATCAGGGACTTGCAGGAGACCTACGAGCAGTACTTC	CAIRDLQETYEQYF
TRBD2	TRBV20-1	TRBJ2-3	few	TGCAGTGCCCGACCCGGGGGGACCGCCACAGATACGCAGTATTTT	CSARPGGTATDTQYF
.	TRBV5-5	TRBJ2-3	.	TGTGCCAGCAGCTTGTGGCTCACAGATACGCGGTATTTT	CASSLWLTDTRYF
.	TRBV5-1	TRBJ1-1	.	TGCGCCAGCAGCCAGGACGGGGCGGGGAACACTGAAGCTTTCTTT	CASSQDGAGNTEAFF
TRBD1	TRBV10-3	TRBJ2-7	.	TGTGCCATCACACCGGGACAGGTGAGCGAGCAGTACTTC	CAITPGQVSEQYF
TRBD1	TRBV7-9	TRBJ2-7	.	TGTGCCAGCAGCTTCCGACAGGGGGTGGAATCCTACGAGCAGTACTTC	CASSFRQGVESYEQYF
TRBD1	TRBV5-1	TRBJ2-7	.	TGCGCCAGCAGCTTAAGTGTCACAGGGGGCTACGAGCAGTACTTC	CASSLSVTGGYEQYF
.	TRBV7-2	TRBJ2-7	few	TGTGCCAGCAGCCCCCGACAGGTAACCTCCTACGAGCAGTACTTC	CASSPRQVTSYEQYF
.	TRBV20-1	TRBJ1-2	few	TGCAGTGCCATATCTACAGCTAACTATGGCTACACCTTC	CSAISTANYGYTF
TRBD1	TRBV5-1	TRBJ2-1	.	TGCGCCAGCAGCCCAATTCCCCGGACAGGGCGATACAATGAGCAGTTCTTC	CASSPIPRTGRYNEQFF
TRBD1	TRBV5-6	TRBJ2-3	.	TGTGCCAGCAGCTTCACGGGGACAGATATGCAGTATTTT	CASSFTGTDMQYF
.	TRBV4-1	TRBJ2-7	many	TGCGCCAGCAGCCAAGATCCGGGGGACGAGCAGTACTTC	CASSQDPGDEQYF
.	TRBV7-8	TRBJ1-1	.	TGTGCCAGCAGCTTCACGGACGGAGACATCGGTGAAGCTTTCTTT	CASSFTDGDIGEAFF
TRBD1	TRBV20-1	TRBJ1-5	.	TGCAGTGCTAGGGACAGGGGGGCATTTAGCAATCAGCCCCAGCATTTT	CSARDRGAFSNQPQHF
.	TRBV3-1	TRBJ2-1	many	TGTGCCAGCAGCCCCGGCAGGGCGGCCTACAATGAGCAGTTCTTC	CASSPGRAAYNEQFF
.	TRBV7-9	TRBJ1-2	few	TGTGCCAGCAGCGTTGGGGGGGAAGGCTATGGCTACACCTTC	CASSVGGEGYGYTF
.	TRBV7-3	TRBJ2-7	.	TGTGCCAGCAGCCAAACAGCGGGACAGCAATACGAGCAGTACTTC	CASSQTAGQQYEQYF
.	TRBV29-1	TRBJ1-2	many	TGCAGCGTTCACGAGGCCTCACCCTACTATGGCTACACCTTC	CSVHEASPYYGYTF
.	TRBV6-2/TRBV6-3	TRBJ2-5	.	TGTGCCAGCAACGGACAAGAGACCCAGTACTTC	CASNGQETQYF
.	TRBV12-3/TRBV12-4	TRBJ1-1	.	TGTGCCAGCAGTTGGTCCGCCGCCCGGGTGGCTTTCTTT	CASSWSAARVAFF
TRBD1	TRBV6-6	TRBJ2-7	.	TGTGCCAGCAGCCGTGCAGGGGGATCGGCCTACGAGCAGTACTTC	CASSRAGGSAYEQYF
.	TRBV29-1	TRBJ2-5	.	TGCAGCGTTGCCAGGGCCGGAGAGACCCAGTACTTC	CSVARAGETQYF
TRBD1	TRBV27	TRBJ1-5	.	TGTGCCAGCAGTTTCCGTGGACAGGGGAGGTCTCAGCCCCAGCATTTT	CASSFRGQGRSQPQHF
.	TRBV20-1	TRBJ2-7	.	TGCAGTGCTGGGGTGCTTTTAGACGAGCAGTACTTC	CSAGVLLDEQYF
TRBD2	TRBV4-2	TRBJ2-7	.	TGTGCCAGCAGCCAAGCGAGTATCGCCCCGCTTGGACTAGCGATTGAGCAGTACTTC	CASSQASIAPLGLAIEQYF
.	TRBV2	TRBJ2-1	.	TGTGTCAGCACGCCGGTCCCCAACACTGAGCAGTTCTTC	CVSTPVPNTEQFF
TRBD1	TRBV20-1	TRBJ2-2	.	TGCAGTGCTAGAGGGGGCAGGACAGGGAGCACCGGGGAGCTGTTTTTT	CSARGGRTGSTGELFF
.	TRBV12-3/TRBV12-4	TRBJ2-7	.	TGTGCCAGCAGTTTAGTTTTGGGAAGCCGGAACAAGCAGTACTTC	CASSLVLGSRNKQYF
.	TRBV7-2	TRBJ2-5	.	TGTGCCTGCAGCCCCGAGGCCTGGGAGACCCAGTACTTC	CACSPEAWETQYF
.	TRBV7-9	TRBJ2-5	few	TGTGCCAGCAGTCGGGACTTGGCCGGGACCCAGTACTTC	CASSRDLAGTQYF
TRBD2	TRBV12-3/TRBV12-4	TRBJ2-5	few	TGTGCCAGCAGTTTAGGCGGGGGGCCGGGTGAGACCCAGTACTTC	CASSLGGGPGETQYF
TRBD1	TRBV7-7	TRBJ2-2	.	TGTGCTAGCAGCTTACAGGGGCTAAACACCGGGGAGCTGTTTTTT	CASSLQGLNTGELFF
.	TRBV7-2	TRBJ1-2	.	TGTGCCAGCACCAACGACAGACCCTACACCTTC	CASTNDRPYTF
.	TRBV4-1	TRBJ2-7	.	TGCGCCAGCAGCCAAGATACTGGACCTACGGAGCAGTACTTC	CASSQDTGPTEQYF
TRBD1	TRBV7-6	TRBJ2-1	.	TGTGCCAGCAGCCATAGACAGGGGGTCCTTTACAATGAGCAGTTCTTC	CASSHRQGVLYNEQFF
.	TRBV6-2/TRBV6-3	TRBJ2-1	.	TGTGCCAGCAGGAAAGGACAGATTCACAATGAGCAGTTCTTC	CASRKGQIHNEQFF
TRBD1	TRBV7-3	TRBJ2-7	few	TGTGCCAGCAGGGGCGGACAGGTGACCTACGAGCAGTACTTC	CASRGGQVTYEQYF
.	TRBV2	TRBJ2-1	.	TGTGCCAGCAGTGCCCACCGCGACAGCAATGAGCAGTTCTTC	CASSAHRDSNEQFF
.	TRBV4-2	TRBJ2-5	.	TGTGCCAGCAGCCGGGCAGGGTTTTGGGAGACCCAGTACTTC	CASSRAGFWETQYF
.	TRBV2	TRBJ2-4	few	TGTGCCAGCAGTTATCAGGGAAACCAAAACATTCAGTACTTC	CASSYQGNQNIQYF